The present entry profiles one T cell receptor (beta chain) with its context. Antigen: not known. Looked up from germline, CDR1 is MGHRA and CDR2 is YSYEKL. Between the trimmed V and J ends, which lost 3 bases and 10 bases, there was a span of 7 bases. CDR3 length: 11 amino acids. This sample is part of a study of Tregs in tolerant kidney transplant recipients. Across the study: A 3-day belatacept mixed lymphocyte reaction, sometimes plus 5-day graft donor restimulation, preceded CD4+CD25+CD127- sorting. Antibodies separated recipient from donor cells. The study's findings and limits: The most relevant donor-specific Treg TCRbeta repertoire apparently came from expansion with activated donor B cells. Few patients were studied, so findings need validation in larger groups.

Clones were read by immunoSEQ multiplex PCR, and TCRdb kept only the in-frame ones, dropping some. The sample lists approximately 44,000 clones; roughly 95% were seen once. Input material: Tregs from blood cultured with allogeneic cells. The clonotype comes from a human donor in good health. The chain employs TRBV4-1 and TRBJ2-1; D gene uncertain. The CDR3 DNA is TGCGCCAGCAGCCATGGACCAGAGCAGTTCTTC. Translated, it gives CASSHGPEQFF.